What follows are 25 T cell receptor beta chains derived from one specimen sequenced in a study of technical replicates of blood from a few donors. The method was immunoSEQ multiplex PCR; TCRdb's version includes in-frame clones alone and lacks a portion of them. Of 80,000 to 95,000 clones in the sample, 90% to 96% are singletons; the top ten hold 0.36%. Sequenced: T cells isolated from PBMCs. These receptors were taken from a human donor in good health.

This chain joins TRBV27 and TRBJ1-5, with 8 bases lining up with TRBD1. Losses at the gene ends were 4 bases for V and 2 bases for J; bases not matched to a gene: 4. The CDR3 consists of 15 residues. Looked up from germline, CDR1 is MNHEY and CDR2 is SMNVEV (reference sequence). This CDR3 is CASSSSTGGNQPQHF. For the CDR3, the DNA is TGTGCCAGCAGTTCATCGACAGGGGGCAATCAGCCCCAGCATTTT.

This sequence joins TRBV28 and TRBJ1-1; D is perhaps TRBD1 (5 bases). Trimming left V 3 bases short and J 4 bases short, with 18 bases between. This CDR3 has 16 amino acids. Germline-derived CDR1 and CDR2 are MDHEN and SYDVKM. CDR3: CASSFLFGRGLTEAFF. CDR3 in DNA: TGTGCCAGCAGTTTTCTATTCGGTAGGGGCCTCACTGAAGCTTTCTTT.

The rearrangement uses TRBV2 and TRBJ1-1; D possibly corresponds to TRBD1 (6 bases). The germline V gene has CDR1 SNHLY and CDR2 FYNNEI. Trimming removed 5 bases at V and 0 bases at J, with 7 bases between. The CDR3 is made up of 13 amino acids. As DNA, the CDR3 is TGTGCCAGCAGTACAGGGATGAACACTGAAGCTTTCTTT. It encodes CASSTGMNTEAFF.

This rearrangement joins TRBV30 to TRBJ2-1; 9 nucleotides match TRBD1. This CDR3 has 12 residues. V shed 7 bases and J 8 bases; nucleotides not matched to a gene: 6. Germline V gene data show CDR1 as GTSNPN and CDR2 as SVGIG (reference sequence). The CDR3 here is CASRTGVDEQFF. Written as DNA, the CDR3 is TGTGCCTCTAGGACAGGGGTGGATGAGCAGTTCTTC. Supplemented by reference TRBV30 and TRBJ2-1, the full variable domain reads SQTIHQWPATLVQPVGSPLSLECTVEGTSNPNLYWYRQAAGRGLQLLFYSVGIGQISSEVPQNLSASRPQDRQFILSSKKLLLSDSGFYLCASRTGVDEQFFGPGTRLTVL.

J is TRBJ2-7 and V is TRBV19; 7 bases align to TRBD1. The CDR3 totals 14 residues. The germline V gene encodes CDR1 LNHDA and CDR2 SQIVND (reference sequence). After removal of 7 bases from V and 0 bases from J, the junction contained 6 bases not matched to a gene. CDR3 sequence: CASKGTEISYEQYF. As DNA, the CDR3 is TGTGCCAGTAAGGGGACAGAAATCTCCTACGAGCAGTACTTC.

This rearrangement joins TRBV27 to TRBJ2-2; D unclear. Trimming left V 3 bases short and J 4 bases short, with 6 bases between. This CDR3 contains 13 residues. The V gene's germline CDR1 is MNHEY and CDR2 SMNVEV (reference sequence). The CDR3 spells CASSLQSTGELFF. Here the CDR3 DNA reads TGTGCCAGCAGTTTGCAGTCCACCGGGGAGCTGTTTTTT.

The chain links TRBV6-5 to TRBJ1-2; 7 nucleotides agree with TRBD1. CDR3 length equals 14 residues. J gave up 6 bases and V 2 bases, and 6 bases lay outside the gene matches. Per germline, CDR1 MNHEY and CDR2 SVGAGI. CDR3 amino acids: CASSYKQGLHGYTF. CDR3 coding DNA: TGTGCCAGCAGTTACAAACAGGGGCTTCATGGCTACACCTTC.

This clone was recorded only once. The J gene is TRBJ1-1, the V gene TRBV18; D gene ambiguous. V lost 3 bases to trimming and J lost 2 bases, with 10 bases between them. Germline-derived CDR1 and CDR2 are KGHSH and LQKENI. This CDR3 contains 14 residues. CDR3 loop: CASSPQMLNTEAFF. The CDR3, as DNA: TGTGCCAGCTCACCGCAGATGTTAAACACTGAAGCTTTCTTT.

V gene TRBV28 combines with J gene TRBJ2-3; D perhaps matches TRBD2 (6 bases). Germline V gene lookup returns CDR1 MDHEN and CDR2 SYDVKM. The length of the CDR3 is 11 residues. V was pared by 5 bases and J by 9 bases, with 9 bases between. The CDR3 loop reads CASSIGGTQYF. The CDR3 coding sequence is TGTGCCAGCAGTATCGGGGGAACGCAGTATTTT.

The genes are TRBV6-5 and TRBJ1-1, with D possibly being TRBD1 (5 bases). Trimming removed 2 bases from V and 10 bases from J, with 17 bases in between. The CDR3 extends over 14 amino acids. Germline values: CDR1 MNHEY, CDR2 SVGAGI. CDR3 nucleotide sequence: TGTGCCAGCAGTTACGATGCAGGGTATTTCGGAGCTTTCTTT. As protein: CASSYDAGYFGAFF.

The CDR3 sequence is CASSVEGGEEPQHF. CDR3 DNA: TGTGCCAGCAGCGTAGAAGGGGGCGAGGAGCCCCAGCATTTT. The chain links TRBV9 to TRBJ1-5, with 7 bases that match TRBD1. The CDR3 sequence is 14 residues long. Germline V lookup: CDR1 SGDLS, CDR2 YYNGEE. V lost 0 bases to trimming and J lost 8 bases; unmatched junction nucleotides: 5.

Details on this clone: No DNA is shown, since the ends of the CDR3 on it are uncertain; the CDR3 is the one TCRdb lists. V gene TRBV19 combines with J gene TRBJ1-3; the table calls TRBD1, which could not be checked here. CDR1 is LNHDA and CDR2 is SQIVND in the germline V gene (reference sequence). A total of 15 residues make up the CDR3, ends included. The CDR3 loop is CASTSDRHLGNTIYF.

The chain employs TRBV6-5 and TRBJ1-2, with D possibly TRBD1 on 6 matching bases. CDR1 and CDR2 from the germline V gene are MNHEY and SVGAGI. Deletions cut 5 bases from V and 8 bases from J, with 12 bases between. This CDR3 is 12 amino acids long. The CDR3: CASSKNRDGYTF. DNA of the CDR3: TGTGCCAGCAGTAAGAACAGGGACGGCTACACCTTC.

The rearrangement joins TRBV6-5 to TRBJ1-2; D unclear. CDR1 is MNHEY and CDR2 is SVGAGI in the germline V gene. This CDR3 is 10 amino acids long. Trimming cost V 8 bases and J 5 bases, with 6 bases left between them. The CDR3 spells CASFYYGYTF. In nucleotides, the CDR3 is TGTGCCAGCTTTTATTATGGCTACACCTTC.

This chain joins TRBV30 and TRBJ2-7, with D unclear. The CDR3 is 11 amino acids. Germline V gene sequence: CDR1 GTSNPN, CDR2 SVGIG (reference sequence). V lost 4 bases and J lost 1, with 5 bases in between. The CDR3 loop is CAWIQSYEQYF. As DNA, the CDR3 is TGTGCCTGGATACAGTCCTACGAGCAGTACTTC.

In DNA form, the CDR3 reads TGTGCCAGCAGTTTCGCCTCGGGACTAGCGGGAGGGGGGGATACGCAGTATTTT. Translation: CASSFASGLAGGGDTQYF. The chain couples TRBV28 to TRBJ2-3; 16 positions agree with TRBD2. V trimming: 3 bases; J trimming: 6 bases; junction bases outside the gene matches: 9. Germline lookup yields CDR1 MDHEN and CDR2 SYDVKM. The CDR3 is 18 residues long.

V and J are TRBV6-1 and TRBJ2-7; D possibly corresponds to TRBD1 (6 bases). Germline values: CDR1 MNHNS, CDR2 SASEGT. V was cut by 6 bases and J by 4 bases, with 16 bases left in between. This CDR3 has 14 residues. The CDR3 here is CASRFETGPYEQYF. The CDR3 coding sequence is TGTGCCAGCAGATTCGAGACAGGTCCGTACGAGCAGTACTTC.

DNA for the CDR3: TGTGCCAGCAGCACTCGGAACACCATATATTTT. Amino acid sequence: CASSTRNTIYF. The rearrangement joins TRBV11-2 to TRBJ1-3; D remains ambiguous. CDR3 length: 11 residues. Trimming stripped 5 bases from V and 7 bases from J, with 6 bases between. Germline CDR1 is SGHAT and CDR2 is FQNNGV.

The rearrangement links TRBV19 to TRBJ2-5; D not certain. Trimming took 6 bases from V and 5 from J, leaving 13 bases between them. The CDR3 runs to 13 residues. Germline lookup yields CDR1 LNHDA and CDR2 SQIVND (reference sequence). For the CDR3, the DNA is TGTGCCAGTAGCTCTTCATACACGGAGACCCAGTACTTC. Protein sequence: CASSSSYTETQYF.

This clone has only one observation. This chain uses TRBV11-2 with TRBJ2-7; maybe TRBD1 (5 bases). V lost 5 bases and J lost 1, with 18 bases in between. The germline CDR1 and CDR2 sequences are SGHAT and FQNNGV. The CDR3 contains 16 residues. The CDR3 loop is CASSISTVRQSYEQYF. Here the CDR3 DNA reads TGTGCCAGCAGCATCTCTACCGTAAGACAGTCCTACGAGCAGTACTTC.

The V and J genes are TRBV4-3 and TRBJ2-7; 7 bases map to TRBD1. The ends lost 0 bases at V and 4 bases at J; junction bases unmatched: 6. Germline V lookup: CDR1 LGHNA, CDR2 YSLEER. The CDR3 loop spans 15 amino acids. DNA for the CDR3: TGCGCCAGCAGCCAAGATCTGGCAGGGGGATACGAGCAGTACTTC. Translation: CASSQDLAGGYEQYF.

CDR3 nucleotide sequence: TGTGCCAGCAGCCCCCTAGCGGGAGGTGGGGAGACCCAGTACTTC. Protein: CASSPLAGGGETQYF. The chain recombines TRBV7-2 with TRBJ2-5; 11 bases match TRBD2. The CDR3 has 15 amino acids. Trimming cost V 5 bases and J 5 bases; bases outside gene matches: 7. Per germline, CDR1 SGHTA and CDR2 FQGNSA.

The V and J genes are TRBV30 and TRBJ1-4, with D tentatively TRBD1 (6 bases). Trimming cost V 1 base and J 7 bases, with 13 bases left between them. This CDR3 has 14 amino acids. Germline V gene sequence: CDR1 GTSNPN, CDR2 SVGIG (reference sequence). For the CDR3, the DNA is TGTGCCTGGAGTGGGACAGAAAGGGCTGAAAAACTGTTTTTT. Protein sequence: CAWSGTERAEKLFF.

The V gene is TRBV5-4, the J gene TRBJ2-3; 13 bases map to TRBD2. This CDR3 has 17 residues. The V and J ends lost 4 bases and 3 bases, in that order; junction bases with no gene match: 8. CDR1 SGHNT and CDR2 YYREEE come from the germline V gene (reference sequence). The CDR3 DNA reads TGTGCCAGCAGCCTCCCCGGACTAGCGGGAGTGACAGATACGCAGTATTTT. Translating it yields CASSLPGLAGVTDTQYF.

This sequence joins TRBV11-2 and TRBJ2-7, with 11 bases lining up with TRBD2. CDR1 SGHAT and CDR2 FQNNGV come from the germline V gene. The CDR3 sequence is 17 residues long. V shed 6 bases and J 4 bases; nucleotides not matched to a gene: 14. The CDR3 here is CASRKLAGEGVGYEQYF. CDR3 in DNA: TGTGCCAGCAGGAAACTAGCGGGAGAGGGGGTAGGGTACGAGCAGTACTTC.